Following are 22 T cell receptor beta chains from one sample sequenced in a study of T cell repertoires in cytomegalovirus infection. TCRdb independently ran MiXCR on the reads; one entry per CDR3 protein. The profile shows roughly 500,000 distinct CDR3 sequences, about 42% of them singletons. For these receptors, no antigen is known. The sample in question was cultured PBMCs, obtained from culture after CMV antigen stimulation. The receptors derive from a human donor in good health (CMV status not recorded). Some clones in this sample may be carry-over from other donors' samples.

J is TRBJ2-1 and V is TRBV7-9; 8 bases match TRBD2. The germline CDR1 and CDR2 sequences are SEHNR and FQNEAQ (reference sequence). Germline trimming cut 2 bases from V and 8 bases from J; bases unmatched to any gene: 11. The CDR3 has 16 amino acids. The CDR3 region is CASSLRGLVGSDEQFF. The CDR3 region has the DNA TGTGCCAGCAGCTTACGGGGACTAGTAGGCTCCGATGAGCAGTTCTTC.

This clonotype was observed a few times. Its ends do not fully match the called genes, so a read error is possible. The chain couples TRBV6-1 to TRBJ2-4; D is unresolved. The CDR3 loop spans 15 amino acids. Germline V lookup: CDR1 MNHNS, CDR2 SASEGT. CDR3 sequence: CASSEGFAAKNIQYF. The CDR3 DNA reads TGTGCCAGCAGCGAAGGGTTCGCAGCCAAAAACATTCAGTACTTC.

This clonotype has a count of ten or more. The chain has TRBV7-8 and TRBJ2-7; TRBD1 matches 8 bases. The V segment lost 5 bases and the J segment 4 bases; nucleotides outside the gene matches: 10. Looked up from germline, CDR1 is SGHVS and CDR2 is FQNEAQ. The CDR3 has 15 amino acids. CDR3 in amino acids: CASSPWGRGQYEQYF. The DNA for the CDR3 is TGTGCCAGCAGCCCCTGGGGCAGGGGGCAATACGAGCAGTACTTC. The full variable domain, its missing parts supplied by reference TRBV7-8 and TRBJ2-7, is GAGVSQSPRYKVAKRGQDVALRCDPISGHVSLFWYQQALGQGPEFLTYFQNEAQLDKSGLPSDRFFAERPEGSVSTLKIQRTQQEDSAVYLCASSPWGRGQYEQYFGPGTRLTVT.

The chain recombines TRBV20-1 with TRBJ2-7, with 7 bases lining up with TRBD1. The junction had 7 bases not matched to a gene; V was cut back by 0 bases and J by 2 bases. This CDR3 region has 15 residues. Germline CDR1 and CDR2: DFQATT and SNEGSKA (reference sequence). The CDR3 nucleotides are TGCAGTGCTAGAGATTCTCGGACAGGAGCCTACGAGCAGTACTTC. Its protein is CSARDSRTGAYEQYF.

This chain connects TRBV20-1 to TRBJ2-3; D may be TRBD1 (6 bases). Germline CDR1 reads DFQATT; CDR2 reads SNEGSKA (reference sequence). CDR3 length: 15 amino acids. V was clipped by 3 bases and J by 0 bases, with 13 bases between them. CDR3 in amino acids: CSASDRSASTDTQYF. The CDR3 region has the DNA TGCAGTGCTAGTGACAGGTCGGCGAGCACAGATACGCAGTATTTT.

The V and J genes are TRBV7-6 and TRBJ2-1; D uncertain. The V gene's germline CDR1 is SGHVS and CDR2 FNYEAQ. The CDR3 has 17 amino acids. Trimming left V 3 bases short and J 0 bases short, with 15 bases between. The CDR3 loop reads CASSFLGSASSYNEQFF. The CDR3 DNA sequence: TGTGCCAGCAGCTTTTTAGGCAGTGCTAGCTCCTACAATGAGCAGTTCTTC.

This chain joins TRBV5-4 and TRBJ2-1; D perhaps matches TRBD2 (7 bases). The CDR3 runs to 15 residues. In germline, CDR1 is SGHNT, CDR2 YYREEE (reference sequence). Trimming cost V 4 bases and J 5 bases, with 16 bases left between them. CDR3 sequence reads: CASSPALGGDNEQFF. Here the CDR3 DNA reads TGTGCCAGCAGCCCTGCACTAGGGGGGGACAATGAGCAGTTCTTC.

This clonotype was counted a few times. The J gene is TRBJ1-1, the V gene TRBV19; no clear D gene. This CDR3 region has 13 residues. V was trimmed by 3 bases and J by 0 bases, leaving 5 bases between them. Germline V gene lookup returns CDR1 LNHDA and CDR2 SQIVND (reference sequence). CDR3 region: CASSIQVNTEAFF. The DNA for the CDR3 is TGTGCCAGTAGTATTCAGGTGAACACTGAAGCTTTCTTT. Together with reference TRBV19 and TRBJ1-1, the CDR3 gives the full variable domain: DGGITQSPKYLFRKEGQNVTLSCEQNLNHDAMYWYRQDPGQGLRLIYYSQIVNDFQKGDIAEGYSVSREKKESFPLTVTSAQKNPTAFYLCASSIQVNTEAFFGQGTRLTVV.

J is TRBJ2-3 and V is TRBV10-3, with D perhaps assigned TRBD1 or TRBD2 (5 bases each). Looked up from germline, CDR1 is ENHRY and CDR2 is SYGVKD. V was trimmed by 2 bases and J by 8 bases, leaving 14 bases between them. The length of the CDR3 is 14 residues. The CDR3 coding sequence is TGTGCCATCAGTGAGGACCAGGGAGTGGCTACGCAGTATTTT. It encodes CAISEDQGVATQYF.

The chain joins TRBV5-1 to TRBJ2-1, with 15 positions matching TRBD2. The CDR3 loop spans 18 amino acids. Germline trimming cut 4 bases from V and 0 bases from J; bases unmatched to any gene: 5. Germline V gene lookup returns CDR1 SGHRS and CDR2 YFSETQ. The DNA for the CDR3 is TGCGCCAGCAGCCCGGGACTAGCGGGAGGAGGCTCCTACAATGAGCAGTTCTTC. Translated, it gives CASSPGLAGGGSYNEQFF. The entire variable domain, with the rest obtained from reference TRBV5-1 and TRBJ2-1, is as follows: KAGVTQTPRYLIKTRGQQVTLSCSPISGHRSVSWYQQTPGQGLQFLFEYFSETQRNKGNFPGRFSGRQFSNSRSEMNVSTLELGDSALYLCASSPGLAGGGSYNEQFFGPGTRLTVL.

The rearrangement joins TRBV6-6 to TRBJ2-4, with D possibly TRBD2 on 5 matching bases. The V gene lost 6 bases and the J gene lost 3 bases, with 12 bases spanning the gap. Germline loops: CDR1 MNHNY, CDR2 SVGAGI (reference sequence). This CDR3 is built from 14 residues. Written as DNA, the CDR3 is TGTGCCAGCAGACCCCCCGGGGTCAAAAACATTCAGTACTTC. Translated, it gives CASRPPGVKNIQYF.

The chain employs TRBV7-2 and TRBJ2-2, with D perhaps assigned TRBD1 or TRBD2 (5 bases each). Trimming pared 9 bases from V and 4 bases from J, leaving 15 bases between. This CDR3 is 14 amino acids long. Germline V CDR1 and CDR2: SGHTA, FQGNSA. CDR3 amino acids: CASTQVRGTGELFF. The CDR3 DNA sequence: TGTGCCAGTACACAGGTCCGGGGCACCGGGGAGCTGTTTTTT.

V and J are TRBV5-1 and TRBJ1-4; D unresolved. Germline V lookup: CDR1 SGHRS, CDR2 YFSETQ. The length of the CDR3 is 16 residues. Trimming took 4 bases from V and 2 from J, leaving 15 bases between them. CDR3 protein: CASSETTVLTNEKLFF. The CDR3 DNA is TGCGCCAGCAGCGAGACTACGGTGCTGACTAATGAAAAACTGTTTTTT.

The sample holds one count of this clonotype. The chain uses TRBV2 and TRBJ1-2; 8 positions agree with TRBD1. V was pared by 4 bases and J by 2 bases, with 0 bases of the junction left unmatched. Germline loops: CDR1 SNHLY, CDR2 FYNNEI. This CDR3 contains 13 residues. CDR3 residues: CASSGTGNYGYTF. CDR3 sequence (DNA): TGTGCCAGCAGTGGGACAGGGAACTATGGCTACACCTTC.

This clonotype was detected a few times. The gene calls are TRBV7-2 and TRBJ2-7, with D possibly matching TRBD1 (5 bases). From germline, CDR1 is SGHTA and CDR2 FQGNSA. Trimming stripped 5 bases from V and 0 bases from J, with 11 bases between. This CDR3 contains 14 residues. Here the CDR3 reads CASSGSRVSYEQYF. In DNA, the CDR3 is TGTGCCAGCAGCGGGTCCAGGGTCTCCTACGAGCAGTACTTC. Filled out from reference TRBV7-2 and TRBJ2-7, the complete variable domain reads GAGVSQSPSNKVTEKGKDVELRCDPISGHTALYWYRQSLGQGLEFLIYFQGNSAPDKSGLPSDRFSAERTGGSVSTLTIQRTQQEDSAVYLCASSGSRVSYEQYFGPGTRLTVT.

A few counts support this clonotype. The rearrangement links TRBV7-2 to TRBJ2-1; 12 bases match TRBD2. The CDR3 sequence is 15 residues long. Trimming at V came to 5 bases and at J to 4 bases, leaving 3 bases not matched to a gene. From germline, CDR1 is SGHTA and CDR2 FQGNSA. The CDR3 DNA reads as TGTGCCAGCAGCGTCCTAGCGGGAGGGTACAATGAGCAGTTCTTC. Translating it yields CASSVLAGGYNEQFF.

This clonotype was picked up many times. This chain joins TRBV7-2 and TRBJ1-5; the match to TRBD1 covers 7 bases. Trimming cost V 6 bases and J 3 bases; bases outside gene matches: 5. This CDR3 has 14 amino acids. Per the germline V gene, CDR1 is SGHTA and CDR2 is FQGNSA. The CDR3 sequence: CASSLTGINQPQHF. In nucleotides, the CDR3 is TGTGCCAGCAGTTTGACAGGGATCAATCAGCCCCAGCATTTT. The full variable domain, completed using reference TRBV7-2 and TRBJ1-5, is GAGVSQSPSNKVTEKGKDVELRCDPISGHTALYWYRQSLGQGLEFLIYFQGNSAPDKSGLPSDRFSAERTGGSVSTLTIQRTQQEDSAVYLCASSLTGINQPQHFGDGTRLSIL.

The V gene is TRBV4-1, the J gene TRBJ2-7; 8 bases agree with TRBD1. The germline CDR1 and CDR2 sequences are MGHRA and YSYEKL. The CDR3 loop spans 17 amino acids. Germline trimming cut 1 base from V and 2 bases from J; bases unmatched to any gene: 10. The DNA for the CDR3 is TGCGCCAGCAGCCAAGGGGTTCCCGGGACAGGCCCCTACGAGCAGTACTTC. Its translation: CASSQGVPGTGPYEQYF.

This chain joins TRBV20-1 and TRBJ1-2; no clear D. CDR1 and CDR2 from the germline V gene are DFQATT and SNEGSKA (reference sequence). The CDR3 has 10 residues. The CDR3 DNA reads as TGCAGCCCTGGGAGGGATGGCTACACCTTC. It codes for CSPGRDGYTF.

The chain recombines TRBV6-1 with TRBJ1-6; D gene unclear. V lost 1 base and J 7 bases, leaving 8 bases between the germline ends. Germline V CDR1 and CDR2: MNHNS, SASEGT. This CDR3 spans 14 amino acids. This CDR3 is CASSEGSGNSPLHF. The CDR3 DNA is TGTGCCAGCAGTGAAGGGAGCGGAAATTCACCCCTCCACTTT.

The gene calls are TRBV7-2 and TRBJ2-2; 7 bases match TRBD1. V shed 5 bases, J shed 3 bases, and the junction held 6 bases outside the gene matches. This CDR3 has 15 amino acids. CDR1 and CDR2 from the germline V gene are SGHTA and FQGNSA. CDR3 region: CASSTRQGYTGELFF. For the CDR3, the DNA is TGTGCCAGCAGCACGCGACAGGGCTACACCGGGGAGCTGTTTTTT.

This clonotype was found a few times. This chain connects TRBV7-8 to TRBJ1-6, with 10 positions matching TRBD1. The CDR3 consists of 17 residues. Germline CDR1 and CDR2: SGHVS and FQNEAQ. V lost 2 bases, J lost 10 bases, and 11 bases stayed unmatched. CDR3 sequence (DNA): TGTGCCAGCAGCTTATCACCCGGGGACAGGGGAGGCTCACCCCTCCACTTT. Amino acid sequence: CASSLSPGDRGGSPLHF. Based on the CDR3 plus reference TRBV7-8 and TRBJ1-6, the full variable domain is GAGVSQSPRYKVAKRGQDVALRCDPISGHVSLFWYQQALGQGPEFLTYFQNEAQLDKSGLPSDRFFAERPEGSVSTLKIQRTQQEDSAVYLCASSLSPGDRGGSPLHFGNGTRLTVT.